The subject of this entry is one T cell receptor (beta chain). Germline V gene lookup returns CDR1 LGHNA and CDR2 YNFKEQ. This CDR3 spans 16 amino acids. V lost 0 bases and J lost 8; bases outside the gene matches: 9. The data are from a study of patients and donors after allogeneic stem cell transplantation. TCRdb reprocessed the RT-PCR reads via MiXCR and lists one record per CDR3 protein. The table includes approximately 200,000 distinct CDR3 sequences, 35% to 50% detected once. What was sequenced was blood, either unsorted or a sorted T cell fraction (not recorded which). This TCR derives from a human donor who was either an allogeneic HSCT recipient or a stem cell or donor lymphocyte infusion donor (not recorded which). It is not recorded whose cells these are; they may come from a transplant donor. This chain connects TRBV4-2 to TRBJ2-1; TRBD1 agrees at 8 bases. The CDR3 coding sequence is TGTGCCAGCAGCCAAGATCGGTTGTCAGGGGGCGATGAGCAGTTCTTC. This encodes CASSQDRLSGGDEQFF.